The 32 T cell receptor beta chains in this list originate from one sample, sequenced in a study of blood T cell repertoires in COVID-19. Assay: immunoSEQ multiplex PCR; the TCRdb copy retains only in-frame clones and omits some. The repertoire includes approximately 170,000 clones, approximately 87% of them detected once, and around 4.8% sits in the top ten. Sequenced input: PBMCs or T cells enriched from blood (not recorded which). The receptors here all came from a woman aged 50 to 60 who had recovered from COVID-19.

V gene TRBV12-3 or TRBV12-4 combines with J gene TRBJ1-3, with D hard to call. Trimming cost V 3 bases and J 7 bases, with 7 bases left between them. The CDR3 extends over 12 amino acids. CDR3 in DNA: TGTGCCAGCAGTTTCCCGCAGAACACCATATATTTT. This encodes CASSFPQNTIYF.

The rearrangement uses TRBV5-1 and TRBJ1-1; D remains ambiguous. Germline values: CDR1 SGHRS, CDR2 YFSETQ. V lost 2 bases and J lost 4, with 12 bases in between. The CDR3 sequence is 14 residues long. Here the CDR3 reads CASSLSEVTTEAFF. CDR3 DNA: TGCGCCAGCAGCTTAAGCGAGGTTACCACTGAAGCTTTCTTT.

V gene TRBV9 combines with J gene TRBJ2-1, with 7 bases matching TRBD2. V gave up 4 bases and J gave up 3 bases; unmatched junction bases: 10. The germline CDR1 and CDR2 sequences are SGDLS and YYNGEE. The CDR3 is 16 amino acids. In nucleotides, the CDR3 is TGTGCCAGCAGCCCGAGGGGACTACCAAACTACAATGAGCAGTTCTTC. It yields the protein CASSPRGLPNYNEQFF.

The chain joins TRBV7-6 to TRBJ2-1; TRBD2 matches at 15 bases. With 5 bases clipped from V and 10 bases from J, the junction kept 6 bases outside the gene matches. Per germline, CDR1 SGHVS and CDR2 FNYEAQ. This CDR3 has 15 residues. This CDR3 reads CASSPGTSGGREQFF. CDR3 nucleotide sequence: TGTGCCAGCAGCCCCGGGACTAGCGGGGGGAGGGAGCAGTTCTTC.

V is TRBV4-3 and J is TRBJ1-2; the D is unclear. Germline CDR1 reads LGHNA; CDR2 reads YSLEER. Between the trimmed V and J ends, which lost 0 bases and 3 bases, there was a span of 17 bases. The CDR3 is 17 amino acids. The CDR3 DNA reads TGCGCCAGCAGCCAAGAAAGGTCAATGGGAGGTGACTATGGCTACACCTTC. Amino acid sequence: CASSQERSMGGDYGYTF.

This sequence joins TRBV2 and TRBJ1-1; tentatively, D is TRBD1 (5 bases). V lost 7 bases and J lost 4, with 13 bases in between. CDR3 size: 13 residues. Germline V gene lookup returns CDR1 SNHLY and CDR2 FYNNEI. The CDR3 region has the DNA TGTGCCAGCATGAAGGGGCAGAGCACTGAAGCTTTCTTT. Its translation: CASMKGQSTEAFF. The full variable domain, with the rest looked up from reference TRBV2 and TRBJ1-1, is EPEVTQTPSHQVTQMGQEVILRCVPISNHLYFYWYRQILGQKVEFLVSFYNNEISEKSEIFDDQFSVERPDGSNFTLKIRSTKLEDSAMYFCASMKGQSTEAFFGQGTRLTVV.

The J gene is TRBJ2-1, the V gene TRBV7-2; weak D call: TRBD2 (5 bases). CDR1 is SGHTA, CDR2 FQGNSA, per germline. CDR3 length: 15 amino acids. The germline V and J ends were trimmed by 4 bases and 8 bases, with 18 bases remaining between them. CDR3: CASSSPYSGRDEQFF. In DNA, the CDR3 is TGTGCCAGCAGCTCGCCTTATAGTGGGAGAGATGAGCAGTTCTTC.

V usage is TRBV28 and J usage is TRBJ2-7; 7 nucleotides line up with TRBD2. Germline-derived CDR1 and CDR2 are MDHEN and SYDVKM. The CDR3 loop spans 12 amino acids. The J segment lost 6 bases and the V segment lost 10 bases, leaving 9 bases of the junction unmatched. CDR3 sequence: CATTSTSREQYV. Here the CDR3 DNA reads TGTGCCACCACCTCGACTAGCCGCGAGCAGTACGTC.

This sequence joins TRBV3-1 (or the pseudogene TRBV3-2) and TRBJ1-5, with D perhaps matching TRBD1 (5 bases). Germline CDR1 is LGHDT and CDR2 is YNNKEL (reference sequence). The CDR3 contains 14 residues. The ends were cut back, 4 bases at V and 5 bases at J, with 12 bases in the middle. CDR3 nucleotide sequence: TGTGCCAGCAGCCTCCGGGACTCGGATCAGCCCCAGCATTTT. Encoded protein: CASSLRDSDQPQHF.

V gene TRBV5-1 combines with J gene TRBJ1-1; 7 bases align to TRBD1. The CDR3 spans 12 residues. CDR1 is SGHRS, CDR2 YFSETQ, per germline. The J segment lost 4 bases and the V segment lost 8 bases, leaving 5 bases of the junction unmatched. CDR3 DNA sequence: TGCGCCAGTCGACAGGGAACCACTGAAGCTTTCTTT. This sequence encodes CASRQGTTEAFF.

The chain is built from TRBV18 and TRBJ1-4; D gene uncertain. Trimming cost V 3 bases and J 8 bases, with 16 bases left between them. The CDR3 length is 15 residues. Germline CDR1 reads KGHSH; CDR2 reads LQKENI. CDR3 amino acids: CASSPSAPGGEKLFF. The CDR3, as DNA: TGTGCCAGCTCACCCTCCGCCCCGGGAGGGGAAAAACTGTTTTTT.

The chain is built from TRBV7-9 and TRBJ1-2; no definite D call. The CDR3 covers 15 residues. Trimming cost V 2 bases and J 3 bases, with 13 bases left between them. From germline, CDR1 is SEHNR and CDR2 FQNEAQ (reference sequence). CDR3 protein: CASSLIGRNDYGYTF. CDR3 sequence (DNA): TGTGCCAGCAGCTTAATCGGGAGGAACGACTATGGCTACACCTTC.

This sequence joins TRBV18 and TRBJ1-3; tentative D call: TRBD1 (5 bases). Germline lookup yields CDR1 KGHSH and CDR2 LQKENI. V lost 2 bases and J lost 1, with 12 bases in between. The CDR3 has 16 amino acids. CDR3: CASSPAAGGSGNTIYF. CDR3 nucleotide sequence: TGTGCCAGCTCACCAGCCGCCGGGGGATCTGGAAACACCATATATTTT.

CDR3 coding DNA: TGTGCCAGTAGTATAAGTCTTCAGGGGCCCCAAGGTGGCTACACCTTC. Amino acid sequence: CASSISLQGPQGGYTF. This sequence joins TRBV19 and TRBJ1-2; a possible D gene is TRBD1 (6 bases). Germline V CDR1 and CDR2: LNHDA, SQIVND (reference sequence). The CDR3 runs 16 residues. Trimming stripped 2 bases from V and 7 bases from J, with 20 bases between.

The chain uses TRBV3-1 (or the pseudogene TRBV3-2) and TRBJ1-6; D gene uncertain. Germline-derived CDR1 and CDR2 are LGHDT and YNNKEL (reference sequence). The CDR3 sequence is 12 residues long. V dropped 2 bases and J dropped 10 bases, with 6 bases sitting between them. CDR3 residues: CASSQQNSPLHF. CDR3 bases: TGTGCCAGCAGCCAACAGAACTCACCCCTCCACTTT.

The chain employs TRBV12-3 or TRBV12-4 and TRBJ2-5; tentatively, D is TRBD1 (6 bases). Trimming cost V 6 bases and J 2 bases, with 10 bases left between them. The length of the CDR3 is 13 residues. This CDR3 is CASSRGGQETQYF. CDR3 DNA sequence: TGTGCCAGCAGCCGAGGGGGACAAGAGACCCAGTACTTC.

This clone was seen only a few times. The chain employs TRBV5-1 and TRBJ2-1; 9 bases fit TRBD1. The V gene end was trimmed by 4 bases and the J gene end by 2 bases; junction bases not matched to a gene: 7. This CDR3 has 16 amino acids. Germline CDR1 is SGHRS and CDR2 is YFSETQ. CDR3 region: CASSLAGTGPYNEQFF. The DNA of the CDR3 is TGCGCCAGCAGCCTTGCCGGGACAGGGCCCTACAATGAGCAGTTCTTC.

This clone came up a few times. The rearrangement links TRBV30 to TRBJ1-2; D is undetermined. V shed 0 bases and J shed 7 bases, with 12 bases lying between them. The CDR3 covers 13 residues. CDR1 and CDR2 from the germline V gene are GTSNPN and SVGIG (reference sequence). DNA of the CDR3: TGTGCCTGGAGTGTACCCCCGTCGGGTGGCTACACCTTC. Translating it yields CAWSVPPSGGYTF.

This chain uses TRBV18 with TRBJ1-6; D call uncertain. Looked up from germline, CDR1 is KGHSH and CDR2 is LQKENI. Deletions cut 3 bases from V and 12 bases from J, with 9 bases between. The CDR3 spans 12 residues. This CDR3 is CASSPPGGPLHF. The CDR3 coding sequence is TGTGCCAGCTCACCCCCGGGTGGACCCCTCCACTTT.

The chain combines TRBV9 with TRBJ1-6, with D possibly TRBD1 on 5 matching bases. CDR3 size: 17 residues. CDR1 is SGDLS, CDR2 YYNGEE, per germline. V shed 0 bases and J shed 5 bases, with 15 bases lying between them. CDR3 sequence reads: CASSVAGASSNNSPLHF. In nucleotides, the CDR3 is TGTGCCAGCAGCGTAGCTGGGGCAAGTTCGAATAATTCACCCCTCCACTTT.

The rearrangement links TRBV11-2 to TRBJ2-3; TRBD2 matches 15 bases. The V gene end was trimmed by 5 bases and the J gene end by 6 bases; junction bases not matched to a gene: 6. The CDR3 is 16 residues long. Germline V gene sequence: CDR1 SGHAT, CDR2 FQNNGV. The CDR3 reads CASSMGLAGGGDTQYF. The CDR3 DNA sequence: TGTGCCAGCAGCATGGGACTAGCGGGGGGTGGGGATACGCAGTATTTT.

The V call is TRBV5-6, the J call TRBJ1-6; D not resolved. The CDR3 runs 15 residues. The germline CDR1 and CDR2 sequences are SGHDT and YYEEEE. The V end lost 4 bases, the J end lost 6 bases, and 14 bases lay between the germline ends. CDR3 in DNA: TGTGCCAGCAGCCCGAGGGAAAGGTCTAATTCACCCCTCCACTTT. It translates to CASSPRERSNSPLHF.

In DNA form, the CDR3 reads TGTGCCTGGAGACTCCGGGACAGGATCTATGGCTACACCTTC. Amino acids: CAWRLRDRIYGYTF. V is TRBV30 and J is TRBJ1-2, with 8 nucleotides matching TRBD1. The CDR3 sequence is 14 residues long. Per germline, CDR1 GTSNPN and CDR2 SVGIG (reference sequence). V shed 3 bases, J shed 4 bases, and the junction held 7 bases outside the gene matches.

This clone appeared a few times. The V call is TRBV5-1, the J call TRBJ2-7, with TRBD1 as a possible D gene (5 bases). The germline CDR1 and CDR2 sequences are SGHRS and YFSETQ. The CDR3 extends over 17 amino acids. V lost 1 base and J 2 bases, leaving 19 bases between the germline ends. DNA of the CDR3: TGCGCCAGCAGCTTGCCGAGAGTTCAGGGTCCCCCCTACGAGCAGTACGTC. This encodes CASSLPRVQGPPYEQYV.

The chain is built from TRBV15 and TRBJ1-5; D possibly corresponds to TRBD1 (5 bases). CDR3 size: 16 residues. Per the germline V gene, CDR1 is LNHNV and CDR2 is YYDKDF (reference sequence). V was shortened by 1 base and J by 1 base, with 11 bases between the two germline ends. CDR3 bases: TGTGCCACCAGCAGAGGGAAGGGGCGCAGCAATCAGCCCCAGCATTTT. Its translation is CATSRGKGRSNQPQHF.

The J gene is TRBJ1-3, the V gene TRBV28, with D uncertain. V was pared by 8 bases and J by 4 bases, with 6 bases between. Germline V gene sequence: CDR1 MDHEN, CDR2 SYDVKM. The CDR3 extends over 11 amino acids. The CDR3, as DNA: TGTGCCAGCCACACAGGAAACACCATATATTTT. It encodes CASHTGNTIYF. The full variable domain, with the rest looked up from reference TRBV28 and TRBJ1-3, is DVKVTQSSRYLVKRTGEKVFLECVQDMDHENMFWYRQDPGLGLRLIYFSYDVKMKEKGDIPEGYSVSREKKERFSLILESASTNQTSMYLCASHTGNTIYFGEGSWLTVV.

The gene calls are TRBV6-5 and TRBJ1-1, with D hard to call. The CDR3 loop spans 13 amino acids. Germline-derived CDR1 and CDR2 are MNHEY and SVGAGI. The V end lost 0 bases, the J end lost 1 base, and 3 bases lay between the germline ends. The CDR3 reads CASSYSRNTEAFF. DNA for the CDR3: TGTGCCAGCAGTTACTCGAGGAACACTGAAGCTTTCTTT.

A few counts support this clone. The CDR3 loop reads CASSRIQGNTGELFF. The CDR3 DNA reads TGTGCCAGCAGCCGGATTCAGGGGAACACCGGGGAGCTGTTTTTT. The chain employs TRBV7-2 and TRBJ2-2; tentatively, D is TRBD1 (5 bases). The germline V and J ends were trimmed by 5 bases and 1 base, with 11 bases remaining between them. Germline V gene data show CDR1 as SGHTA and CDR2 as FQGNSA. The CDR3 consists of 15 residues.

CDR3 DNA: TGTGCCAGCGGATGGACAGGGGATAGCAATCAGCCCCAGCATTTT. Its protein product is CASGWTGDSNQPQHF. The J gene is TRBJ1-5, the V gene TRBV19; 9 positions agree with TRBD1. The CDR3 runs 15 residues. Losses at the gene ends were 9 bases for V and 0 bases for J; bases not matched to a gene: 6. Germline V gene sequence: CDR1 LNHDA, CDR2 SQIVND (reference sequence).

This chain connects TRBV14 to TRBJ2-2; 10 bases are a match to TRBD2. With 4 bases clipped from V and 6 bases from J, the junction kept 11 bases outside the gene matches. CDR3 length equals 17 residues. Germline values: CDR1 SGHDN, CDR2 FVKESK. This CDR3 reads CASSRLALAGVPGELFF. For the CDR3, the DNA is TGTGCCAGCAGCCGTTTGGCCCTAGCGGGAGTTCCCGGGGAGCTGTTTTTT. Together with reference TRBV14 and TRBJ2-2, the CDR3 gives the full variable domain: EAGVTQFPSHSVIEKGQTVTLRCDPISGHDNLYWYRRVMGKEIKFLLHFVKESKQDESGMPNNRFLAERTGGTYSTLKVQPAELEDSGVYFCASSRLALAGVPGELFFGEGSRLTVL.

J is TRBJ2-3 and V is TRBV5-6; 7 bases align to TRBD1. The CDR3 is made up of 15 amino acids. The J segment lost 4 bases and the V segment lost 4 bases, leaving 9 bases of the junction unmatched. The germline V gene has CDR1 SGHDT and CDR2 YYEEEE. The CDR3 sequence: CASSVDRPWADTQYF. The CDR3 DNA is TGTGCCAGCAGCGTGGACAGGCCCTGGGCAGATACGCAGTATTTT. The whole variable domain, remainder taken from reference TRBV5-6 and TRBJ2-3, is DAGVTQSPTHLIKTRGQQVTLRCSPKSGHDTVSWYQQALGQGPQFIFQYYEEEERQRGNFPDRFSGHQFPNYSSELNVNALLLGDSALYLCASSVDRPWADTQYFGPGTRLTVL.

The V call is TRBV11-2, the J call TRBJ1-2, with 9 bases aligning to TRBD1. CDR1 is SGHAT, CDR2 FQNNGV, per germline. The CDR3 extends over 13 amino acids. V dropped 7 bases and J dropped 9; count of bases not matched to a gene: 9. The CDR3 spells CASKTGTGRRYTF. The DNA for the CDR3 is TGTGCCAGCAAGACCGGGACAGGGAGGCGCTACACCTTC.